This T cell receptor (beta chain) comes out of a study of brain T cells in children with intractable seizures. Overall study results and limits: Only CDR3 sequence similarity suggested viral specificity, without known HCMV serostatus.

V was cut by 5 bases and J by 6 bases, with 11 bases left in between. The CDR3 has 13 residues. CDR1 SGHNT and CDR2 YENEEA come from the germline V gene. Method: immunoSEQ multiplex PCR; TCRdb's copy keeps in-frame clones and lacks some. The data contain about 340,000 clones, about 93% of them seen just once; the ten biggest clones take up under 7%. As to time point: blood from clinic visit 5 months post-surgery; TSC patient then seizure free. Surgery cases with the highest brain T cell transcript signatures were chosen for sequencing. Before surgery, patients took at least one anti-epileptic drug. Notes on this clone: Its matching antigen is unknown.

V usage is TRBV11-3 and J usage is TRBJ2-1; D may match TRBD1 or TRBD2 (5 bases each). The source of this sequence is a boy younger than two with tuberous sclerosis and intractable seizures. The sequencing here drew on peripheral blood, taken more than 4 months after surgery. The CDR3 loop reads CASSHGTSNEQFF. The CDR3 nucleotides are TGTGCCAGCAGCCATGGGACCAGCAATGAGCAGTTCTTC.